This entry describes one T cell receptor beta chain. J was trimmed by 6 bases and V by 5 bases; bases with no gene match: 9. Germline assignment: CDR1 SEHNR and CDR2 FQNEAQ (reference sequence). CDR3 length equals 14 residues. The sample belongs to a study of technical replicates of blood from a handful of donors. Using immunoSEQ multiplex PCR, the repertoire was profiled, and TCRdb retains in-frame clones only, with some absent. The data contain 75,000 to 100,000 clones, roughly 94% of them singletons. The V call is TRBV7-9, the J call TRBJ1-1; 7 bases are shared with TRBD1. The TCR originated in a human donor in good health. Source material: T cells isolated from PBMCs. Here the CDR3 reads CASSPTTGPAEAFF. The CDR3 nucleotides are TGTGCCAGCAGCCCCACGACAGGGCCCGCTGAAGCTTTCTTT.